This TCR beta chain was sequenced for a study of blood T cell repertoires in COVID-19. Participants were aged roughly 18 to 89 years from roughly 26 US areas. Assignments of participants to cohorts depended upon their own reported clinical history. The recovered donors of Cohort 3 showed two negative PCRs, clearance, or symptom resolution. Original processing methods: Using reference gene primer amplification, nucleated cell counts were estimated. TCRdb keeps only in-frame clones here, not all; method: immunoSEQ multiplex PCR. V, J and clone size are taken as reported in that table, and D and trimming were inferred from the DNA itself. The sample lists about 360,000 clones, more than 70% occurring once. This clone was counted only a few times. This receptor was obtained from a man aged 30 to 45 who had recovered from COVID-19. Specimen: PBMCs or T cells enriched from blood (not recorded which).

CDR3 loop: CASSYYRGRAELFF. The CDR3 coding sequence is TGTGCCAGCAGTTACTACAGGGGGCGCGCGGAGCTGTTTTTT. The chain recombines TRBV6-5 with TRBJ2-2, with TRBD1 identical over 9 bases. In germline, CDR1 is MNHEY, CDR2 SVGAGI. V shed 1 base, J shed 10 bases, and the junction held 4 bases outside the gene matches. This CDR3 has 14 amino acids.